The 2 T cell receptor beta chains below all came from one sample that was sequenced in a study of radiation and T cells in renal cell carcinoma. Treatment denoted: 15 Gy SBRT to primary tumor, nephrectomy 4 weeks later. The data were produced by immunoSEQ multiplex PCR, yet TCRdb's version contains in-frame clones alone and is incomplete. This table holds around 16,000 clones, 50% found once. Specimen: tumor tissue, collected from a patient whose treatment included radiotherapy and nephrectomy. The origin of the receptors is a woman aged 60 to 75 with renal cell carcinoma.

The V gene is TRBV9, the J gene TRBJ2-5, with a possible D match to TRBD1 (7 bases). V lost 0 bases to trimming and J lost 3 bases, with 12 bases between them. Germline V gene data show CDR1 as SGDLS and CDR2 as YYNGEE. CDR3 length: 15 amino acids. DNA of the CDR3: TGTGCCAGCAGCGTAGTTGTCAGGGGGGAAGAGACCCAGTACTTC. Its translation is CASSVVVRGEETQYF.

Details on this clone: The junction shows a germline mismatch at one end, possibly a read error. J is TRBJ1-2 and V is TRBV6-5; D is uncertain. The CDR3 is 14 amino acids. Germline CDR1 reads MNHEY; CDR2 reads SVGAGI. The CDR3 region is CASSPTGPNYGYTF. In DNA, the CDR3 is TGTGCCAGCAGTCCGACGGGCCCTAATTATGGCTACACCTTC.